What follows are 28 T cell receptor beta chains derived from one specimen sequenced in a study of T cells expressing NK-cell markers (dated by TCRdb to 2018 to 2021). The method was 5' RACE. Sequencing was performed on an Illumina HiSeq 2000. TCRdb reprocessed the reads, and each CDR3 protein sequence is entered once, without DNA. This sample's records show 550,000 to 600,000 distinct CDR3 sequences. The top ten clones comprise approximately 3.5% of the sample. The source material was blood T cells: a sorted CD56 or NKG2C T cell subset, CD4+ or CD8+ T cells, or bulk PBMC T cells (not recorded which). These receptors were obtained from a man between 18 and 35 years old in good health. Donor details come from another sample of the same person, matched by shared clones.

The chain carries TRBV11-2 and TRBJ2-7. The CDR3 consists of 11 residues. Germline CDR1 is SGHAT and CDR2 is FQNNGV. The CDR3 loop reads CASSLTVEQYF.

V gene TRBV7-6 combines with J gene TRBJ2-1; the TCRdb D gene call, TRBD1, has no DNA to confirm it. The CDR3 is 14 amino acids. Germline CDR1 reads SGHVS; CDR2 reads FNYEAQ. The CDR3 loop is CASTATGQADEQFF.

The J gene is TRBJ2-3, the V gene TRBV4-3; no DNA is available, so the TRBD1 call from TCRdb remains unchecked. Germline assignment: CDR1 LGHNA and CDR2 YSLEER. CDR3 size: 14 residues. The CDR3 region is CASSLTYRGDTQYF.

The CDR3 loop is CASSRGRQANTDTQYF. V and J are TRBV12-3 or TRBV12-4 and TRBJ2-3; TCRdb's D call, TRBD1, is unchecked because there is no DNA. The CDR3 is 16 residues long.

CDR3 in amino acids: CASSWELAEETQYF. This chain joins TRBV7-9 and TRBJ2-5; TCRdb gives TRBD2 as the D gene, but with no DNA this cannot be confirmed. This CDR3 has 14 amino acids. Germline V gene lookup returns CDR1 SEHNR and CDR2 FQNEAQ (reference sequence).

The chain uses TRBV12-3 or TRBV12-4 and TRBJ1-2. The CDR3 contains 13 residues. CDR3 sequence: CASSLDRGAGYTF.

The chain couples TRBV4-1 to TRBJ2-1; no DNA is available, so the TRBD1 call from TCRdb remains unchecked. The germline V gene has CDR1 MGHRA and CDR2 YSYEKL. The CDR3 totals 12 residues. This chain's CDR3 is CASSKGGIEQFF.

This sequence joins TRBV28 and TRBJ2-7; TCRdb's assignment of TRBD1 cannot be checked, as there is no DNA. This CDR3 region has 15 residues. The germline V gene has CDR1 MDHEN and CDR2 SYDVKM. The CDR3 reads CASSLTGTGTVLQYF.

The chain couples TRBV5-6 to TRBJ2-7; TCRdb calls TRBD2, which cannot be checked without DNA. Germline V gives CDR1 SGHDT, CDR2 YYEEEE. The CDR3 covers 12 residues. The chain's CDR3 is CASRAGAHEQYF. Looking up the rest from reference TRBV5-6 and TRBJ2-7 gives the full variable domain: DAGVTQSPTHLIKTRGQQVTLRCSPKSGHDTVSWYQQALGQGPQFIFQYYEEEERQRGNFPDRFSGHQFPNYSSELNVNALLLGDSALYLCASRAGAHEQYFGPGTRLTVT.

The chain recombines TRBV10-3 with TRBJ1-5; TCRdb outputs TRBD1, but without DNA this stays unchecked. The CDR3 is made up of 15 amino acids. Germline lookup yields CDR1 ENHRY and CDR2 SYGVKD. CDR3 loop: CAIRETGGAAEPQHF.

CDR3: CASTSGQDAYNEQFF. This rearrangement joins TRBV6-2 or TRBV6-3 to TRBJ2-1. Germline assignment: CDR1 MNHEY and CDR2 SVGEGT. The CDR3 spans 15 residues.

The chain is built from TRBV24-1 and TRBJ2-3; the D gene TCRdb calls, TRBD1, cannot be checked with no DNA. CDR3 length: 17 amino acids. Germline V gene lookup returns CDR1 KGHDR and CDR2 SFDVKD. The CDR3 spells CATSDLRTLGSTDTQYF.

This rearrangement joins TRBV15 to TRBJ2-1; TCRdb reports TRBD2, a call that lacks DNA to check it against. Germline lookup yields CDR1 LNHNV and CDR2 YYDKDF (reference sequence). CDR3 size: 16 residues. The CDR3 sequence: CATRTRSGRARDEQFF. Filled out from reference TRBV15 and TRBJ2-1, the complete variable domain reads DAMVIQNPRYQVTQFGKPVTLSCSQTLNHNVMYWYQQKSSQAPKLLFHYYDKDFNNEADTPDNFQSRRPNTSFCFLDIRSPGLGDTAMYLCATRTRSGRARDEQFFGPGTRLTVL.

The rearrangement links TRBV2 to TRBJ2-1; there is no DNA to check the TCRdb D call of TRBD2. The CDR3 has 12 residues. The germline CDR1 and CDR2 sequences are SNHLY and FYNNEI. The CDR3 here is CASSAGGGSQFF.

This chain connects TRBV7-7 to TRBJ2-1; the TCRdb D gene call, TRBD2, has no DNA to confirm it. CDR3 length: 17 residues. Germline lookup yields CDR1 SSHAT and CDR2 FNYEAQ (reference sequence). CDR3 sequence reads: CASSPLGGSGGYNEQFF.

The chain uses TRBV19 and TRBJ2-5. CDR3 size: 12 residues. Germline CDR1 LNHDA, CDR2 SQIVND (reference sequence). CDR3 loop: CASSSGKETQYF.

This sequence joins TRBV11-1 and TRBJ2-5; as DNA is missing, the TRBD1 call by TCRdb cannot be tested. This CDR3 contains 14 residues. Germline V gene lookup returns CDR1 SGHAT and CDR2 FQDESV (reference sequence). CDR3: CASSPDTTQETQYF.

The V call is TRBV11-2, the J call TRBJ2-1. The CDR3 loop spans 14 amino acids. Per the germline V gene, CDR1 is SGHAT and CDR2 is FQNNGV. The chain's CDR3 is CASSLEGVDNEQFF.

The rearrangement links TRBV5-1 to TRBJ2-1. The CDR3 contains 14 residues. CDR1 is SGHRS, CDR2 YFSETQ, per germline. The CDR3 sequence is CASSLDRVENEQFF.

The gene calls are TRBV29-1 and TRBJ2-2; the TCRdb D gene call, TRBD2, has no DNA to confirm it. CDR1 and CDR2 (germline): SQVTM, ANQGSEA. CDR3 length equals 13 residues. This CDR3 reads CSATGTSTGELFF.

This chain uses TRBV5-1 with TRBJ2-1; TCRdb indicates TRBD2, and absent DNA this call remains unverified. Germline assignment: CDR1 SGHRS and CDR2 YFSETQ. CDR3 size: 16 residues. The CDR3 loop reads CASSLAQLAGDTEQFF.

The genes are TRBV5-1 and TRBJ1-2; the D call of TRBD1 rests on TCRdb alone, since no DNA is present to check it. This CDR3 spans 14 amino acids. CDR1 and CDR2 from the germline V gene are SGHRS and YFSETQ. The chain's CDR3 is CASSLMPGNDGYTF.

The genes are TRBV12-3 or TRBV12-4 and TRBJ2-1. CDR3 length equals 15 residues. The chain's CDR3 is CASQNPGNSYNEQFF.

CDR3 amino acids: CSVDTGSDTQYF. The genes are TRBV29-1 and TRBJ2-3. In germline, CDR1 is SQVTM, CDR2 ANQGSEA. This CDR3 contains 12 residues.

The chain carries TRBV5-6 and TRBJ2-7; the D call of TRBD1 rests on TCRdb alone, since no DNA is present to check it. The CDR3 is made up of 14 amino acids. The V gene's germline CDR1 is SGHDT and CDR2 YYEEEE. CDR3 protein: CASRRQVLSYEQYF.

The chain uses TRBV12-3 or TRBV12-4 and TRBJ1-1; TCRdb's D gene call, TRBD1, goes unchecked for lack of DNA. The CDR3 covers 15 residues. The CDR3 is CASSSDRGSFTEAFF.

The chain is built from TRBV20-1 and TRBJ2-5; TCRdb's assignment of TRBD1 cannot be checked, as there is no DNA. CDR3 size: 14 residues. The V gene's germline CDR1 is DFQATT and CDR2 SNEGSKA (reference sequence). This chain's CDR3 is CSAHRTGSQETQYF.

The gene calls are TRBV7-6 and TRBJ2-1; TCRdb designates TRBD2, a call that cannot be tested without DNA. CDR3 length: 19 residues. Germline loops: CDR1 SGHVS, CDR2 FNYEAQ. CDR3 amino acids: CASSKKGTSALSSYNEQFF.